The source of this TCR beta chain is a study of cytomegalovirus exposure and HLA in healthy donors. Notes on the study in general: About 87% or about 30% of the time was how often most TCR beta V segments were productive, according to an earlier analysis. Later analysis showed most CMV-associated TCR beta chains appearing HLA-restricted.

Those who donated were healthy bone marrow donors. 60 Vbeta and 13 Jbeta primers were used in PCR. TCRdb keeps only in-frame clones here, not all; method: immunoSEQ multiplex PCR. The sample has about 130,000 clones; 70% to 85% are singletons. This CDR3 comprises 14 residues. In germline, CDR1 is SEHNR, CDR2 FQNEAQ (reference sequence). About this clone itself: The antigen is not known. One junction end does not reproduce the germline sequence, and a read error may be involved.

V usage is TRBV7-9 and J usage is TRBJ2-3; D perhaps matches TRBD1 (5 bases). This sequence was found in a boy younger than 18 in good health and CMV-seronegative. Input material: PBMCs. The CDR3 loop reads CASSLLGKTETQYF. For the CDR3, the DNA is TGTGCCAGCAGCTTATTAGGAAAGACAGAGACGCAGTATTTT.